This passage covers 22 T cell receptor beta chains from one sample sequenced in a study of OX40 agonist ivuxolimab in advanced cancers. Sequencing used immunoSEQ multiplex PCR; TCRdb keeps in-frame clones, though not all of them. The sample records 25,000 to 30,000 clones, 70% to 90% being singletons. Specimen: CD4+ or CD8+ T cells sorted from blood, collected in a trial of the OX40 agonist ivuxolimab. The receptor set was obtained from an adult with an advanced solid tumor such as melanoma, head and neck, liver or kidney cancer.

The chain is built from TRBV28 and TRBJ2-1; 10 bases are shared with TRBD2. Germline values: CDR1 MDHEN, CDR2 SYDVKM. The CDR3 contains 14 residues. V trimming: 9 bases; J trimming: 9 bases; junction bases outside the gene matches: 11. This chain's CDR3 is CARSASGSNGEQFF. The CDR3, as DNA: TGTGCCAGATCGGCTAGCGGGAGCAACGGTGAGCAGTTCTTC. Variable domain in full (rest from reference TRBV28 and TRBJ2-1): DVKVTQSSRYLVKRTGEKVFLECVQDMDHENMFWYRQDPGLGLRLIYFSYDVKMKEKGDIPEGYSVSREKKERFSLILESASTNQTSMYLCARSASGSNGEQFFGPGTRLTVL.

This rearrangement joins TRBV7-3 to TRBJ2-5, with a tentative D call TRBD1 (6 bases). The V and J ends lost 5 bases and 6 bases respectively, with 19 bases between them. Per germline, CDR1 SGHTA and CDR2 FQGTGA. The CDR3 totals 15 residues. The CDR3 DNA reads TGTGCCAGCAGCCCTTTAGGACAGAGTGGACAGACCCAGTACTTC. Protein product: CASSPLGQSGQTQYF.

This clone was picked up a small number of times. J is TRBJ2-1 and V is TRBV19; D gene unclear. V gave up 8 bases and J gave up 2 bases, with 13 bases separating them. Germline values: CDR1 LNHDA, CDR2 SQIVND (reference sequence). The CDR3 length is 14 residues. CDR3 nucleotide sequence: TGTGCCAGTTCCTTCAGCAGTGCCTACAATGAGCAGTTCTTC. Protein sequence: CASSFSSAYNEQFF.

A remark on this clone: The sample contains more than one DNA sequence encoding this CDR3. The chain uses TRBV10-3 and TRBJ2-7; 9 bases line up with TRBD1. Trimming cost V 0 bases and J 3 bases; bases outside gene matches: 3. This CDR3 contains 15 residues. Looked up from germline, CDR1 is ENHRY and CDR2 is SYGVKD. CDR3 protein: CAISESGTGIYEQYF. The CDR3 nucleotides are TGTGCCATCAGTGAGTCCGGGACAGGGATCTACGAGCAGTACTTC.

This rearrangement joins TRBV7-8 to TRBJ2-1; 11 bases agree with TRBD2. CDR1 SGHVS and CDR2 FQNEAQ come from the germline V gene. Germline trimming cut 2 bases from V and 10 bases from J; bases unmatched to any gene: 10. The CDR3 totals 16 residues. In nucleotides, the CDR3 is TGTGCCAGCAGCTTACGTCTAGCGGGAGGATCGAGGGAGCAGTTCTTC. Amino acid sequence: CASSLRLAGGSREQFF.

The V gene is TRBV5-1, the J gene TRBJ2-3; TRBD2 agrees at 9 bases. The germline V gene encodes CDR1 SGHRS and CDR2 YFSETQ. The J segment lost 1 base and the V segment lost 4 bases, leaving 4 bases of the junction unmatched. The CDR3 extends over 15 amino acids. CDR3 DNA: TGCGCCAGCAGCCCGTGGACTAGCGGCACAGATACGCAGTATTTT. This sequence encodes CASSPWTSGTDTQYF.

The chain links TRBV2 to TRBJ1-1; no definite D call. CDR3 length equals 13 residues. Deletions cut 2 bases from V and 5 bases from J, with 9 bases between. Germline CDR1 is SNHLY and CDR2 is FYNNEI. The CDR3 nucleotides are TGTGCCAGCAGTGAACGGGGTAGAACTGAAGCTTTCTTT. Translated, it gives CASSERGRTEAFF.

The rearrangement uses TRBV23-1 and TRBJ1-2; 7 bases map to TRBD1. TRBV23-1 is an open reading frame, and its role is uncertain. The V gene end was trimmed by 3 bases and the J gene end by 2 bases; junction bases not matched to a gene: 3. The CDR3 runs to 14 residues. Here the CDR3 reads CASSQRDSNYGYTF. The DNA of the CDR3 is TGCGCCAGCAGTCAGAGGGACAGCAACTATGGCTACACCTTC.

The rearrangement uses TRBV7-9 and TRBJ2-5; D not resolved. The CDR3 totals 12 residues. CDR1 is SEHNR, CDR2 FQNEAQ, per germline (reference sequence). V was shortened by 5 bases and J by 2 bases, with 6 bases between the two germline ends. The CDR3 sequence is CASSAHQETQYF. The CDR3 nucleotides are TGTGCCAGCAGCGCCCATCAAGAGACCCAGTACTTC.

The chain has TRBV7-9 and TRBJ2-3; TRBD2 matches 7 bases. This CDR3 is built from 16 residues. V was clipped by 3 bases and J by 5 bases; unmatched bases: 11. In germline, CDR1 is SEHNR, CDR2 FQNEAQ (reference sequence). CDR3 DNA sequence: TGTGCCAGCAGCTTGCGGCGGGAGATTTTGGTAGATACGCAGTATTTT. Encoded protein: CASSLRREILVDTQYF.

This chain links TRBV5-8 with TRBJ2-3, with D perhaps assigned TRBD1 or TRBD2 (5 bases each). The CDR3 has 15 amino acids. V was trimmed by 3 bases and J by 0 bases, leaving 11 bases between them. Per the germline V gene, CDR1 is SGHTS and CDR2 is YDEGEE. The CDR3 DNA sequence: TGTGCCAGCAGCTGGGGGACGTCCAGCACAGATACGCAGTATTTT. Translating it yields CASSWGTSSTDTQYF.

The CDR3 loop is CASSNRHGDQPQHF. The CDR3 DNA is TGTGCCAGCAGCAATAGGCACGGGGATCAGCCCCAGCATTTT. The chain combines TRBV7-8 with TRBJ1-5; D is unclear. V was clipped by 5 bases and J by 5 bases, with 13 bases between them. The CDR3 is made up of 14 amino acids. Germline assignment: CDR1 SGHVS and CDR2 FQNEAQ.

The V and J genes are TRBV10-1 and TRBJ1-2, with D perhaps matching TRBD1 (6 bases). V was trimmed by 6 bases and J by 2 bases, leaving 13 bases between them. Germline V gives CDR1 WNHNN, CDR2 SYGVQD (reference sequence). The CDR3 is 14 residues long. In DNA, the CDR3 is TGCGCCAGCAGCCCCACCGGACAGAACTATGGCTACACCTTC. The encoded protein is CASSPTGQNYGYTF.

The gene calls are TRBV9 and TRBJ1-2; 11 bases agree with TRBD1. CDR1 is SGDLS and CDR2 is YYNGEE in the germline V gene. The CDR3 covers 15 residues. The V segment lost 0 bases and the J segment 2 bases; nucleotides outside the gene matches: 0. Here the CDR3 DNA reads TGTGCCAGCAGCGTAGGGGACAGGGGGAACTATGGCTACACCTTC. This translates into CASSVGDRGNYGYTF.

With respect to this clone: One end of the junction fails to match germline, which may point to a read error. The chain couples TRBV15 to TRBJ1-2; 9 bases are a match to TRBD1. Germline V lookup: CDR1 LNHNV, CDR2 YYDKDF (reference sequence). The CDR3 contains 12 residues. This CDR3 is CAINRGPDTIFF. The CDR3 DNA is TGTGCCATTAACAGGGGGCCCGATACGATCTTTTTC.

The CDR3 loop reads CASSQPGTYEQYF. In DNA, the CDR3 is TGCGCCAGCAGCCAACCAGGAACATACGAGCAGTACTTC. V gene TRBV4-1 combines with J gene TRBJ2-7; D is unclear. The V end was cut by 2 bases, the J end by 4 bases, with 9 bases between. Per the germline V gene, CDR1 is MGHRA and CDR2 is YSYEKL. The CDR3 is made up of 13 amino acids.

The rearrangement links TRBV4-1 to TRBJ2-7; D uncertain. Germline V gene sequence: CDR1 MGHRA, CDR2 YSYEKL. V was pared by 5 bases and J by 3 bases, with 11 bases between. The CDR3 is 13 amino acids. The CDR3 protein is CASSYTKGYEQYF. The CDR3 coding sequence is TGCGCCAGCAGCTACACAAAGGGCTACGAGCAGTACTTC.

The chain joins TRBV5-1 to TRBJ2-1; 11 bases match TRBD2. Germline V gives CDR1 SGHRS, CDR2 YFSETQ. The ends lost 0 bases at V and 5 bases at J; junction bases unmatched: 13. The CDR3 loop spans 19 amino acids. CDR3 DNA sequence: TGCGCCAGCAGCTTGGCACTAGCGGGGGCTTACGGGCCGAACAATGAGCAGTTCTTC. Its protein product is CASSLALAGAYGPNNEQFF. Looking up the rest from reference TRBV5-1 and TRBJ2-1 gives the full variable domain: KAGVTQTPRYLIKTRGQQVTLSCSPISGHRSVSWYQQTPGQGLQFLFEYFSETQRNKGNFPGRFSGRQFSNSRSEMNVSTLELGDSALYLCASSLALAGAYGPNNEQFFGPGTRLTVL.

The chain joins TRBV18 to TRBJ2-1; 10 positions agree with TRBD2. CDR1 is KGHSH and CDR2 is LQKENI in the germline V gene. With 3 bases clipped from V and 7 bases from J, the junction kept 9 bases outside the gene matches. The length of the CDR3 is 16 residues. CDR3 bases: TGTGCCAGCTCACCCCCAGCGGGAGGGCCTAGTAATGAGCAGTTCTTC. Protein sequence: CASSPPAGGPSNEQFF.

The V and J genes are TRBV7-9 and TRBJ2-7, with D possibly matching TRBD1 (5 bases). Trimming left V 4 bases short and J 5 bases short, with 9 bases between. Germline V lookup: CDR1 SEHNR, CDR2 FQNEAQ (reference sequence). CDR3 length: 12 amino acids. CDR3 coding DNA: TGTGCCAGCAGCTCCCCCAGGGACGAGCAGTACTTC. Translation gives CASSSPRDEQYF. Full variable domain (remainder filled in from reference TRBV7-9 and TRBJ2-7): DTGVSQNPRHKITKRGQNVTFRCDPISEHNRLYWYRQTLGQGPEFLTYFQNEAQLEKSRLLSDRFSAERPKGSFSTLEIQRTEQGDSAMYLCASSSPRDEQYFGPGTRLTVT.

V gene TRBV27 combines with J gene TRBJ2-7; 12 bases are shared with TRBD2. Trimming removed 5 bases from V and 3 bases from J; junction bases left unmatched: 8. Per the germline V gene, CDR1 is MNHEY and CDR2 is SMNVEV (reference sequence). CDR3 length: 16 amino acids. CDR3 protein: CASSPPTSGSNYEQYF. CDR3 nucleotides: TGTGCCAGCAGTCCCCCGACTAGCGGGAGTAACTACGAGCAGTACTTC.

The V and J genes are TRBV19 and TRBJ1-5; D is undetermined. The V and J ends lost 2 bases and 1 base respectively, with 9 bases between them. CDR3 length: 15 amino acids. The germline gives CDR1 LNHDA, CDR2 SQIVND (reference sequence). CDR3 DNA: TGTGCCAGTAGTATAATTCAGGAGAGCAATCAGCCCCAGCATTTT. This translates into CASSIIQESNQPQHF.